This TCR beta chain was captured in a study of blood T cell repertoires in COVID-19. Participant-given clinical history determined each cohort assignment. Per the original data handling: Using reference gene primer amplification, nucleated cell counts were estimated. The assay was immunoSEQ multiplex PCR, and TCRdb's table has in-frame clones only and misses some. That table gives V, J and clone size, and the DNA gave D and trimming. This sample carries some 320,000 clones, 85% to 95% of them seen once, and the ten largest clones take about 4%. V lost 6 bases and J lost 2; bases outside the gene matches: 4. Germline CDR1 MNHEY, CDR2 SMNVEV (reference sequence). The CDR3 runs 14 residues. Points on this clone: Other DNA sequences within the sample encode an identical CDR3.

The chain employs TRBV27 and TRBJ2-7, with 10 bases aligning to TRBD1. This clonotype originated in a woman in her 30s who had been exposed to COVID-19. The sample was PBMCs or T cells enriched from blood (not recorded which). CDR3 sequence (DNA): TGTGCCAGCAGCCCAGGACAGGGGGCCTACGAGCAGTACTTC. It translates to CASSPGQGAYEQYF.